The 28 T cell receptor beta chains reported below all come from one sample, sequenced in a study of blood T cell repertoires in COVID-19. Some clones are missing from TCRdb's copy, which holds only in-frame ones; the method was immunoSEQ multiplex PCR. In the table there are fewer than 85,000 clones, around 82% of which are singletons. The sequenced sample consisted of peripheral blood. These receptors all stem from a human donor in a cohort sampled during active COVID-19.

The chain couples TRBV28 to TRBJ1-5; 10 bases fit TRBD1. Trimming removed 3 bases from V and 7 bases from J; junction bases left unmatched: 6. This CDR3 is 15 amino acids long. The V gene's germline CDR1 is MDHEN and CDR2 SYDVKM. CDR3 region: CASSLGTGVGQPQHF. Here the CDR3 DNA reads TGTGCCAGCAGTTTGGGGACAGGGGTCGGGCAGCCCCAGCATTTT. Filled out from reference TRBV28 and TRBJ1-5, the complete variable domain reads DVKVTQSSRYLVKRTGEKVFLECVQDMDHENMFWYRQDPGLGLRLIYFSYDVKMKEKGDIPEGYSVSREKKERFSLILESASTNQTSMYLCASSLGTGVGQPQHFGDGTRLSIL.

This clone has a single count. V usage is TRBV2 and J usage is TRBJ2-1, with a weak D call TRBD2 (6 bases). V was shortened by 3 bases and J by 0 bases, with 6 bases between the two germline ends. This CDR3 has 14 amino acids. Looked up from germline, CDR1 is SNHLY and CDR2 is FYNNEI. CDR3 protein: CASSDGSSYNEQFF. In nucleotides, the CDR3 is TGTGCCAGCAGTGACGGGAGCTCCTACAATGAGCAGTTCTTC.

This clone appeared once. The V gene is TRBV5-4, the J gene TRBJ1-3, with D possibly matching TRBD1 (6 bases). The germline gives CDR1 SGHNT, CDR2 YYREEE (reference sequence). With 0 bases removed from V and 5 bases from J, the gap between germline ends came to 12 bases. The CDR3 sequence is 15 residues long. The CDR3 is CASSLEGGSRNTIYF. In DNA, the CDR3 is TGTGCCAGCAGCTTGGAAGGGGGATCGAGAAACACCATATATTTT.

This clone was detected a few times. The chain is built from TRBV2 and TRBJ2-2; 7 bases are shared with TRBD1. V gave up 4 bases and J gave up 6 bases; unmatched junction bases: 8. This CDR3 spans 15 amino acids. The V gene's germline CDR1 is SNHLY and CDR2 FYNNEI. CDR3 sequence (DNA): TGTGCCAGCAGTGGCCCCGGGACAGAGCCCGGGGAGCTGTTTTTT. It translates to CASSGPGTEPGELFF.

This chain connects TRBV7-3 to TRBJ2-3; 7 nucleotides align to TRBD1. The germline V gene has CDR1 SGHTA and CDR2 FQGTGA. J gave up 1 base and V 5 bases, and 9 bases lay outside the gene matches. CDR3 length equals 16 residues. CDR3 nucleotides: TGTGCCAGCAGCCGGGACAGAGGTGGAGGCACAGATACGCAGTATTTT. This encodes CASSRDRGGGTDTQYF.

The chain employs TRBV4-1 and TRBJ1-4; 11 nucleotides agree with TRBD1. J was trimmed by 7 bases and V by 2 bases; bases with no gene match: 18. CDR1 MGHRA and CDR2 YSYEKL come from the germline V gene. This CDR3 is 20 amino acids long. The CDR3 reads CASSQLFGQGAPLRSEKLFF. CDR3 nucleotides: TGCGCCAGCAGCCAACTTTTTGGACAGGGGGCACCTCTAAGATCTGAAAAACTGTTTTTT.

The gene calls are TRBV4-1 and TRBJ1-4; 9 bases line up with TRBD1. CDR1 and CDR2 from the germline V gene are MGHRA and YSYEKL. The CDR3 loop spans 15 amino acids. V gave up 5 bases and J gave up 8 bases; unmatched junction bases: 9. The CDR3 DNA sequence: TGCGCCAGCAGCAGCTACAGGGGGCATCAAGAAAAACTGTTTTTT. This encodes CASSSYRGHQEKLFF.

V gene TRBV7-3 combines with J gene TRBJ1-1; no firm D call. This CDR3 comprises 14 residues. CDR1 SGHTA and CDR2 FQGTGA come from the germline V gene. V lost 5 bases and J lost 2, with 12 bases in between. CDR3 protein: CASSLSHRNTEAFF. The CDR3 DNA is TGTGCCAGCAGCCTGAGCCACCGAAACACTGAAGCTTTCTTT.

The V and J genes are TRBV6-2 or TRBV6-3 and TRBJ1-2; 10 bases are a match to TRBD1. J was trimmed by 4 bases and V by 0 bases; bases with no gene match: 5. The CDR3 is 16 amino acids. Germline V gene data show CDR1 as MNHEY and CDR2 as SVGEGT. The CDR3 loop is CASSYSGTGAAYGYTF. The CDR3 coding sequence is TGTGCCAGCAGTTACTCGGGGACAGGGGCGGCCTATGGCTACACCTTC.

This clone came up once. The rearrangement uses TRBV5-1 and TRBJ2-5; 7 bases match TRBD1. The V gene end was trimmed by 0 bases and the J gene end by 4 bases; junction bases not matched to a gene: 6. The CDR3 is 15 amino acids. Germline V CDR1 and CDR2: SGHRS, YFSETQ. CDR3 DNA sequence: TGCGCCAGCAGCTTGGGACAGGGTTGGCGAGAGACCCAGTACTTC. Translated: CASSLGQGWRETQYF. Combining the CDR3 with reference TRBV5-1 and TRBJ2-5 gives the whole variable domain KAGVTQTPRYLIKTRGQQVTLSCSPISGHRSVSWYQQTPGQGLQFLFEYFSETQRNKGNFPGRFSGRQFSNSRSEMNVSTLELGDSALYLCASSLGQGWRETQYFGPGTRLLVL.

This sequence joins TRBV3-1 (or the pseudogene TRBV3-2) and TRBJ2-7; 11 bases match TRBD2. V was clipped by 4 bases and J by 3 bases; unmatched bases: 5. Germline loops: CDR1 LGHDT, CDR2 YNNKEL (reference sequence). The CDR3 sequence is 15 residues long. CDR3 sequence: CASSPTSGAHYEQYF. In DNA, the CDR3 is TGTGCCAGCAGCCCGACTAGCGGGGCACACTACGAGCAGTACTTC.

The gene calls are TRBV4-2 and TRBJ2-7; D gene ambiguous. The CDR3 runs 12 residues. Between the trimmed V and J ends, which lost 0 bases and 6 bases, there was a span of 6 bases. Looked up from germline, CDR1 is LGHNA and CDR2 is YNFKEQ. The CDR3 DNA is TGTGCCAGCAGCCAAGATCGGGTCGAGCAGTACTTC. The encoded protein is CASSQDRVEQYF.

The chain couples TRBV27 to TRBJ2-2; 7 nucleotides line up with TRBD1. The V and J ends lost 3 bases and 0 bases, in that order; junction bases with no gene match: 7. This CDR3 is 17 amino acids long. The germline V gene has CDR1 MNHEY and CDR2 SMNVEV (reference sequence). The CDR3 coding sequence is TGTGCCAGCAGTTTGACCCAGACAGGGACGAACACCGGGGAGCTGTTTTTT. It translates to CASSLTQTGTNTGELFF.

The chain has TRBV15 and TRBJ2-1; 7 bases line up with TRBD2. V was pared by 3 bases and J by 1 base, with 6 bases of the junction left unmatched. CDR1 and CDR2 (germline): LNHNV, YYDKDF (reference sequence). The length of the CDR3 is 16 residues. The CDR3 here is CATSRVAGSSYNEQFF. The CDR3 coding sequence is TGTGCCACCAGCAGGGTAGCGGGCTCGTCCTACAATGAGCAGTTCTTC.

This clone was picked up a small number of times. The CDR3 is CASSPERTGKKYF. CDR3 DNA sequence: TGTGCCAGCAGCCCTGAACGGACAGGGAAAAAGTACTTC. The chain couples TRBV12-3 or TRBV12-4 to TRBJ2-7; 8 nucleotides match TRBD1. The CDR3 sequence is 13 residues long. V was clipped by 6 bases and J by 11 bases; unmatched bases: 12.

At least ten counts were recorded for this clone. Here the CDR3 reads CASSLVGQGGIQETQYF. CDR3 bases: TGTGCCAGCAGCTTAGTAGGGCAGGGAGGTATTCAAGAGACCCAGTACTTC. The chain uses TRBV7-6 and TRBJ2-5; D is possibly TRBD2 (6 bases). Trimming cost V 1 base and J 2 bases, with 17 bases left between them. Germline CDR1 reads SGHVS; CDR2 reads FNYEAQ. The CDR3 is 17 residues long. The variable domain in full, with the rest retrieved from reference TRBV7-6 and TRBJ2-5, is GAGVSQSPRYKVTKRGQDVALRCDPISGHVSLYWYRQALGQGPEFLTYFNYEAQQDKSGLPNDRFSAERPEGSISTLTIQRTEQRDSAMYRCASSLVGQGGIQETQYFGPGTRLLVL.

The V and J genes are TRBV5-6 and TRBJ1-6; TRBD1 is a possible D gene (5 bases). The V gene lost 2 bases and the J gene lost 0 bases, with 18 bases spanning the gap. The CDR3 is made up of 19 amino acids. Germline CDR1 is SGHDT and CDR2 is YYEEEE. The CDR3 sequence: CASSFESTARGSYNSPLHF. The CDR3 DNA follows: TGTGCCAGCAGCTTTGAGTCGACAGCGCGCGGCTCCTATAATTCACCCCTCCACTTT.

This rearrangement joins TRBV10-3 to TRBJ1-5; weak D call: TRBD1 (6 bases). In germline, CDR1 is ENHRY, CDR2 SYGVKD. V lost 4 bases, J lost 4 bases, and 17 bases lay in between. The CDR3 is 16 residues long. CDR3 sequence (DNA): TGTGCCATCAGTGTGGGGGCAGGGGTACAGAATCAGCCCCAGCATTTT. Translation: CAISVGAGVQNQPQHF.

This clone was picked up many times. The V and J genes are TRBV7-2 and TRBJ1-2; the match to TRBD1 covers 11 bases. The CDR3 is 16 amino acids. CDR1 and CDR2 (germline): SGHTA, FQGNSA. Trimming took 5 bases from V and 6 from J; bases not matched to a gene: 11. The CDR3 DNA sequence: TGTGCCAGCAGCCCACAGGGGGGGACAGGGGGTAATGGCTACACCTTC. Its translation is CASSPQGGTGGNGYTF. Looking up the rest from reference TRBV7-2 and TRBJ1-2 gives the full variable domain: GAGVSQSPSNKVTEKGKDVELRCDPISGHTALYWYRQSLGQGLEFLIYFQGNSAPDKSGLPSDRFSAERTGGSVSTLTIQRTQQEDSAVYLCASSPQGGTGGNGYTFGSGTRLTVV.

The rearrangement links TRBV3-1 (or the pseudogene TRBV3-2) to TRBJ2-1; D is uncertain. The CDR3 length is 11 residues. Germline CDR1 is LGHDT and CDR2 is YNNKEL (reference sequence). V lost 4 bases, J lost 7 bases, and 5 bases lay in between. The CDR3: CASSLRNEQFF. The CDR3 nucleotides are TGTGCCAGCAGCCTGAGGAATGAGCAGTTCTTC.

The chain combines TRBV27 with TRBJ2-7, with D perhaps TRBD2 (6 bases). Trimming took 8 bases from V and 3 from J, leaving 14 bases between them. Germline CDR1 reads MNHEY; CDR2 reads SMNVEV (reference sequence). The CDR3 extends over 13 amino acids. This CDR3 is CASGGVPLYEQYF. The CDR3 nucleotides are TGTGCCAGCGGAGGGGTCCCCCTCTACGAGCAGTACTTC.

The chain joins TRBV4-1 to TRBJ2-3; no firm D call. The germline CDR1 and CDR2 sequences are MGHRA and YSYEKL. V was pared by 4 bases and J by 2 bases, with 13 bases between. This CDR3 contains 15 residues. CDR3 bases: TGCGCCAGCAGCCTTACCGGGTCCCCCACAGATACGCAGTATTTT. Translation: CASSLTGSPTDTQYF.

This clone was recorded a few times. The gene calls are TRBV3-1 (or the pseudogene TRBV3-2) and TRBJ2-5; 11 nucleotides align to TRBD2. Germline CDR1 is LGHDT and CDR2 is YNNKEL (reference sequence). V dropped 8 bases and J dropped 5; count of bases not matched to a gene: 13. This CDR3 has 16 amino acids. CDR3 nucleotides: TGTGCCAGCGCAGCGACTAGCGGGGCACGGGGGGAGACCCAGTACTTC. It encodes CASAATSGARGETQYF.

This chain uses TRBV6-5 with TRBJ1-2; the D gene is possibly TRBD1 (6 bases). With 0 bases removed from V and 8 bases from J, the gap between germline ends came to 10 bases. The CDR3 is 13 amino acids. Per germline, CDR1 MNHEY and CDR2 SVGAGI. The CDR3 DNA reads TGTGCCAGCAGTTACTCGGCTGGGGGCGGCTACACCTTC. It is translated as CASSYSAGGGYTF.

V gene TRBV27 combines with J gene TRBJ1-5; 8 positions agree with TRBD1. This CDR3 has 16 amino acids. Germline V gives CDR1 MNHEY, CDR2 SMNVEV (reference sequence). V shed 2 bases, J shed 4 bases, and the junction held 7 bases outside the gene matches. CDR3 bases: TGTGCCAGCAGTTTAGGTGGGGACAGGATGAATCAGCCCCAGCATTTT. Protein product: CASSLGGDRMNQPQHF.

V and J are TRBV7-2 and TRBJ2-2; TRBD2 agrees at 10 bases. V shed 2 bases, J shed 0 bases, and the junction held 6 bases outside the gene matches. Germline loops: CDR1 SGHTA, CDR2 FQGNSA. The CDR3 sequence is 18 residues long. The CDR3 loop reads CASSLRPSGGTNTGELFF. DNA of the CDR3: TGTGCCAGCAGCTTAAGACCTAGCGGGGGAACGAACACCGGGGAGCTGTTTTTT.

This clone occurred a few times. The genes are TRBV7-9 and TRBJ2-7; TRBD1 matches at 8 bases. There are 16 residues in the CDR3. Germline CDR1 reads SEHNR; CDR2 reads FQNEAQ (reference sequence). J gave up 4 bases and V 5 bases, and 13 bases lay outside the gene matches. Here the CDR3 reads CASSGPGTGGPYEQYF. DNA for the CDR3: TGTGCCAGCAGCGGGCCCGGGACAGGAGGGCCATACGAGCAGTACTTC.

J is TRBJ2-3 and V is TRBV3-1 (or the pseudogene TRBV3-2); 13 positions agree with TRBD2. Germline assignment: CDR1 LGHDT and CDR2 YNNKEL (reference sequence). This CDR3 region has 15 residues. V shed 6 bases, J shed 6 bases, and the junction held 6 bases outside the gene matches. In DNA, the CDR3 is TGTGCCAGCAGGACTAGCGGGGGGTCCGGGGATACGCAGTATTTT. Translating it yields CASRTSGGSGDTQYF.